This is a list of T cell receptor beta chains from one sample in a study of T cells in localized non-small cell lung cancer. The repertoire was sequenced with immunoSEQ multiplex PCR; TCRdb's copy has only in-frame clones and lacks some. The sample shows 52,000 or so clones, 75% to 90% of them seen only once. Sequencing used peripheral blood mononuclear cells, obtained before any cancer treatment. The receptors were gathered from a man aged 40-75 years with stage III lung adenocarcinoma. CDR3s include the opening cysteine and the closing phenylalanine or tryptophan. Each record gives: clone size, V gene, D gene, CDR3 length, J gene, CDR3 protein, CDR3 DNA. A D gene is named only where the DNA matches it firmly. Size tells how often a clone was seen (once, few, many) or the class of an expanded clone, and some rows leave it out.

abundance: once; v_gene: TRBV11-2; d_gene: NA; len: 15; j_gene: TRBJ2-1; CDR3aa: CASSTRADLYNEQFF; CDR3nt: TGTGCCAGCAGCACCCGGGCGGACCTATACAATGAGCAGTTCTTC
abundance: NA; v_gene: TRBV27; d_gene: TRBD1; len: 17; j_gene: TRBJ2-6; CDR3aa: CASSPGTGPSGANVLTF; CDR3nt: TGTGCCAGCAGTCCCGGGACAGGGCCCTCTGGGGCCAACGTCCTGACTTTC
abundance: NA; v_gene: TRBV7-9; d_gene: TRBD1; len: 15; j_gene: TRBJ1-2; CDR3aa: CASSTWGQASDGYTF; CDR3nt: TGTGCCAGCAGCACCTGGGGACAGGCAAGTGATGGCTACACCTTC
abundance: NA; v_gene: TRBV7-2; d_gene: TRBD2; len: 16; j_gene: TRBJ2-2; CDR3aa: CASSLLSGGRTGELFF; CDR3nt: TGTGCCAGCAGCTTATTGTCGGGGGGGCGCACCGGGGAGCTGTTTTTT
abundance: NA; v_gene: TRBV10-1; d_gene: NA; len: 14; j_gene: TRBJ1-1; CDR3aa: CASTETDPNTEAFF; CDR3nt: TGCGCCAGCACCGAGACTGATCCGAACACTGAAGCTTTCTTT
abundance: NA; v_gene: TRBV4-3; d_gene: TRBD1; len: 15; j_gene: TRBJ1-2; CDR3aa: CASSRNQQGTYGYTF; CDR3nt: TGCGCCAGCAGCCGAAACCAACAGGGGACGTATGGCTACACCTTC
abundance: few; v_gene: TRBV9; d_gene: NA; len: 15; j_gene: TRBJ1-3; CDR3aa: CASSVFGEEGNTIYF; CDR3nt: TGTGCCAGCAGCGTATTTGGGGAAGAGGGAAACACCATATATTTT
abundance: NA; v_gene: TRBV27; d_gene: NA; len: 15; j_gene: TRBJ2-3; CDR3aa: CATESGGAGTDTQYF; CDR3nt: TGTGCCACCGAATCCGGGGGCGCAGGGACAGATACGCAGTATTTT
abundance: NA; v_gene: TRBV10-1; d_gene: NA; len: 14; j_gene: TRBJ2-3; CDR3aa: CASSVGGSTDTQYF; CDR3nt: TGCGCCAGCAGTGTTGGGGGTAGCACAGATACGCAGTATTTT
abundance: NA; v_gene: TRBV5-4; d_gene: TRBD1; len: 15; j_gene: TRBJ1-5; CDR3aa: CASSLTGGGNQPQHF; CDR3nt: TGTGCCAGCAGCCTAACAGGGGGCGGAAATCAGCCCCAGCATTTT
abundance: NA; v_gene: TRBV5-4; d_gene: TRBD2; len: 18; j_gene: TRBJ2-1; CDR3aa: CASSQPPRLAPRNNEQFF; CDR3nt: TGTGCCAGCAGCCAGCCCCCAAGACTAGCGCCGCGTAACAATGAGCAGTTCTTC
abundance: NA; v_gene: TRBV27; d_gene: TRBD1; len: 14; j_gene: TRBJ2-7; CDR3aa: CASSPGQGVYEQYF; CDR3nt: TGTGCCAGCAGTCCCGGACAGGGGGTCTACGAGCAGTACTTC
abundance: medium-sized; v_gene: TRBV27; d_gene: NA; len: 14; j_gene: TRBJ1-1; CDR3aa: CASSLTRGGTEAFF; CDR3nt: TGTGCCAGCAGTTTAACCAGGGGAGGCACTGAAGCTTTCTTT
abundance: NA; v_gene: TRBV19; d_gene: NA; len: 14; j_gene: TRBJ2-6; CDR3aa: CASTLSSGANVLTF; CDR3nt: TGTGCCAGTACTCTAAGCTCTGGGGCCAACGTCCTGACTTTC
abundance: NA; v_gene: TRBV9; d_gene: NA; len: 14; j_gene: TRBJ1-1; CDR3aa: CASSVGAGNTEAFF; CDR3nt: TGTGCCAGCAGCGTAGGGGCGGGGAACACTGAAGCTTTCTTT
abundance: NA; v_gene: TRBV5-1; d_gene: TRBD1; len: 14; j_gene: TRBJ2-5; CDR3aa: CASERGQGYETQYF; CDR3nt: TGCGCCAGCGAAAGAGGACAGGGTTACGAGACCCAGTACTTC
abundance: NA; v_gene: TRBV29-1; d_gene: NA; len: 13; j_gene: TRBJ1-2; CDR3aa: CSVERSRAQGYTF; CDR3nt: TGCAGCGTTGAACGGTCCCGTGCGCAAGGCTACACCTTC
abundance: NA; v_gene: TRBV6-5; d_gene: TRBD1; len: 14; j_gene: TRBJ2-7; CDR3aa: CASSTGGASYEQYF; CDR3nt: TGTGCCAGCAGTACAGGGGGCGCCTCCTACGAGCAGTACTTC
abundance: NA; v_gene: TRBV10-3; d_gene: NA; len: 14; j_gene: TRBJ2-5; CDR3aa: CAISERGGRETQYF; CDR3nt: TGTGCCATCAGTGAGAGGGGGGGCAGGGAGACCCAGTACTTC
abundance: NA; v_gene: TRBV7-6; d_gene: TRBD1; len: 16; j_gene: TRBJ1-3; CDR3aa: CASSLNRGGSGNTIYF; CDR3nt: TGTGCCAGCAGCTTAAACAGGGGAGGATCAGGAAACACCATATATTTT
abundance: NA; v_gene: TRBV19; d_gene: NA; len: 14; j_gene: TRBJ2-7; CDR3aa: CASQARGGAYEQYF; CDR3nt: TGTGCCAGCCAAGCCCGGGGCGGGGCCTACGAGCAGTACTTC
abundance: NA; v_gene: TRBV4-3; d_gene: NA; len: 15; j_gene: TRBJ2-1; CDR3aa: CASSQEMGLGDEQFF; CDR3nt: TGCGCCAGCAGCCAAGAGATGGGCTTAGGGGATGAGCAGTTCTTC
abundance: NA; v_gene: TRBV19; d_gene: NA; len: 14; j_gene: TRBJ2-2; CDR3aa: CASCGANTPGELFF; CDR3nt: TGTGCCAGTTGTGGGGCAAATACGCCCGGGGAGCTGTTTTTT
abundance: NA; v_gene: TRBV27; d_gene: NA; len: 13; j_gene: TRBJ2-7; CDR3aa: CASSVPQGGEQYF; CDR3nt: TGTGCCAGCAGTGTTCCTCAGGGAGGCGAGCAGTACTTC
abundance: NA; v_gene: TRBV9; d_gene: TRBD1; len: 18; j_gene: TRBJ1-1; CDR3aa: CASSVANWDSTLNTEAFF; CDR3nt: TGTGCCAGCAGCGTAGCTAACTGGGACAGTACATTGAACACTGAAGCTTTCTTT
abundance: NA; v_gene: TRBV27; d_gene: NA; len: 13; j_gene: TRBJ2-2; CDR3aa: CASSLRRTGELFF; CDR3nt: TGTGCCAGCAGTTTAAGGAGGACCGGGGAGCTGTTTTTT
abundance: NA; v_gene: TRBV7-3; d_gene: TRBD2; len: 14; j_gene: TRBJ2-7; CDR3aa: CASSTGLAGAEQYF; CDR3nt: TGTGCCAGCAGCACCGGGCTAGCGGGGGCAGAGCAGTACTTC
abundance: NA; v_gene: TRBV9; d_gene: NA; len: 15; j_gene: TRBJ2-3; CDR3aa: CASSVGDLSTDTQYF; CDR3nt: TGTGCCAGCAGCGTAGGTGACTTAAGCACAGATACGCAGTATTTT
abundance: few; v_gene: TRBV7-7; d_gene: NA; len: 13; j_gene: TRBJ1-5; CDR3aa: CASSLDAGQPQHF; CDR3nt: TGTGCCAGCAGCTTAGATGCGGGACAGCCCCAGCATTTT
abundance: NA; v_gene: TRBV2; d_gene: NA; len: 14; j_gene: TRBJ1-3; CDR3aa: CASTDAGLRNTIYF; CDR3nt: TGTGCCAGCACCGATGCGGGCCTTCGAAACACCATATATTTT
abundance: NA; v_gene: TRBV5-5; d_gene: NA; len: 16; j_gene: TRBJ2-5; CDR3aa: CASSRAGAAVGETQYF; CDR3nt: TGTGCCAGCAGCCGGGCAGGGGCCGCAGTAGGGGAGACCCAGTACTTC
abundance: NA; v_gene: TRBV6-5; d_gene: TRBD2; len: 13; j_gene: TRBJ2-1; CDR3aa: CATRLALYNEQFF; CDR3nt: TGTGCCACCCGACTAGCGCTCTACAATGAGCAGTTCTTC
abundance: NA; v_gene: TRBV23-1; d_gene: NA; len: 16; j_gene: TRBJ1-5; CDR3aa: CASSQVFPGKNQPQHF; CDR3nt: TGCGCCAGCAGTCAAGTATTTCCAGGAAAGAATCAACCCCAGCATTTT
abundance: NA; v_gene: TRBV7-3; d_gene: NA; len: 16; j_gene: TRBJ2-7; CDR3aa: CASSDGQTLSSYEQYF; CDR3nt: TGTGCCAGCAGCGACGGACAGACTTTGAGCTCCTACGAGCAGTACTTC
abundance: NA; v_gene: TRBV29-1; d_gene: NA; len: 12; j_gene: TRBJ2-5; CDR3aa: CSVEQGEETQYF; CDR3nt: TGCAGCGTTGAACAGGGCGAAGAGACCCAGTACTTC
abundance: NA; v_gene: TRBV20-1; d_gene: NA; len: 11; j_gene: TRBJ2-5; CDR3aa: CSASAKGTQYF; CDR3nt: TGCAGTGCGTCTGCTAAGGGGACCCAGTACTTC
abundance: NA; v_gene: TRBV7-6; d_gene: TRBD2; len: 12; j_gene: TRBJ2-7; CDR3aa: CASSLGGGEQYF; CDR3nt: TGTGCCAGCAGCTTAGGGGGGGGCGAGCAGTACTTC
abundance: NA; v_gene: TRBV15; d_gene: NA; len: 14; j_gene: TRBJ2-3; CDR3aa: CATSRDPLGDTQYF; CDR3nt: TGTGCCACCAGCAGAGATCCCCTGGGAGATACGCAGTATTTT
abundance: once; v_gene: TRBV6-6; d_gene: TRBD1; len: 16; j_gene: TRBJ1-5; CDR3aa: CASSYSSGTENQPQHF; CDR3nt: TGTGCCAGCAGTTACTCCTCCGGGACAGAAAATCAGCCCCAGCATTTT
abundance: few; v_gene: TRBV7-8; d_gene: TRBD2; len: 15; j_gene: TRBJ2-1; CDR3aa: CASSRRGSSYNEQFF; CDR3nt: TGTGCCAGCAGCCGGCGGGGGAGCTCCTACAATGAGCAGTTCTTC
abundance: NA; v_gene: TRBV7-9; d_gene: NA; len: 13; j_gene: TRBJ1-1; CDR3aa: CASSSEGFTEAFF; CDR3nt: TGTGCCAGCAGCTCGGAGGGATTCACTGAAGCTTTCTTT
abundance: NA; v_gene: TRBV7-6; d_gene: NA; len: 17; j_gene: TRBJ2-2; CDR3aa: CASSPTSGTLNTGELFF; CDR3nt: TGTGCCAGCAGCCCCACATCCGGGACACTCAACACCGGGGAGCTGTTTTTT
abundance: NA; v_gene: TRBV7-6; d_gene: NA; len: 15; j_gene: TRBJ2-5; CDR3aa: CASSQEGSEVETQYF; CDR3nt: TGTGCCAGCAGCCAAGAGGGTTCCGAGGTGGAGACCCAGTACTTC
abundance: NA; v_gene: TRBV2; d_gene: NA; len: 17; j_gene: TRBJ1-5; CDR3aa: CASRDSGGGSSNQPQHF; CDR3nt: TGTGCCAGCAGGGATTCCGGTGGGGGGAGTAGCAATCAGCCCCAGCATTTT
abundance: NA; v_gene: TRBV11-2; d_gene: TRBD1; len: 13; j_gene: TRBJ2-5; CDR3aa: CASTRTGRETQYF; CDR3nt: TGTGCCAGCACCCGGACAGGGAGGGAGACCCAGTACTTC
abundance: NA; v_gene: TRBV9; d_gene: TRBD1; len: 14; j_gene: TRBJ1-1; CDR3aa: CASSGGQGAGEAFF; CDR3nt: TGTGCCAGCAGCGGAGGACAGGGGGCAGGGGAAGCTTTCTTT
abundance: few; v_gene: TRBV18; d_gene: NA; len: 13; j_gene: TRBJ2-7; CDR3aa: CASSPGGGQKQYF; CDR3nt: TGTGCCAGCTCACCAGGAGGAGGGCAGAAGCAGTACTTC
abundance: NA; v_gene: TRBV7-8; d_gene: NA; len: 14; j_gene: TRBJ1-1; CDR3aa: CASSFDGWGTEAFF; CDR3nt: TGTGCCAGCAGCTTCGACGGATGGGGCACTGAAGCTTTCTTT
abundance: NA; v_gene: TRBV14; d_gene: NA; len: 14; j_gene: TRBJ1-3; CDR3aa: CASSKVFSGNTIYF; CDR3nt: TGTGCCAGCAGTAAAGTTTTCTCTGGAAACACCATATATTTT
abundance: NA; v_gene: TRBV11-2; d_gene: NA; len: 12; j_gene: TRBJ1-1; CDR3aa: CASSPEAAEAFF; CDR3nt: TGTGCCAGCAGCCCTGAGGCGGCTGAAGCTTTCTTT
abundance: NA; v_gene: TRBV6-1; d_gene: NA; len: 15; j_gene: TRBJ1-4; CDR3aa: CASSDTTFNGEKLFF; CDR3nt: TGTGCCAGCAGTGACACAACTTTTAATGGCGAAAAACTGTTTTTT
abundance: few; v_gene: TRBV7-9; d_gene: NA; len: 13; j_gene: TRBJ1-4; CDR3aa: CASSSGDDEKLFF; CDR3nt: TGTGCCAGCAGCTCCGGGGACGACGAAAAACTGTTTTTT
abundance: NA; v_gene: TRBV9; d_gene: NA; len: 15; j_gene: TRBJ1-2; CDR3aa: CASSVSLELDRDYTF; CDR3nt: TGTGCCAGCAGCGTATCATTGGAGCTAGATCGAGACTACACCTTC
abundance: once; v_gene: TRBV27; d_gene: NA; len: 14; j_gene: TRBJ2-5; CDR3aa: CASSFYDSQETQYF; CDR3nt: TGTGCCAGCAGTTTTTACGACAGTCAAGAGACCCAGTACTTC
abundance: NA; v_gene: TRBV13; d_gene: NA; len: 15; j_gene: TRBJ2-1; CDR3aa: CASSQKGDGYNEQFF; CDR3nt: TGTGCCAGCAGCCAAAAGGGGGACGGCTACAATGAGCAGTTCTTC